Given below is one T cell receptor (beta chain) in context. Its cognate antigen is unknown. Stated treatment: oral pan-JAK inhibitor, 5-10 mg twice daily. RNA extraction and reverse transcription yielded cDNA as sequencing template. TCRdb keeps only in-frame clones here, not all; method: immunoSEQ multiplex PCR. In the table there are nearly 110,000 clones, around 83% of which are singletons. Trimming stripped 1 base from V and 6 bases from J, with 16 bases between. CDR1 MNHEY and CDR2 SMNVEV come from the germline V gene (reference sequence). The CDR3 sequence is 15 residues long. The data originate from a study of CD8+ T cells in alopecia areata. The overall study: The percentage of affected scalp area served as the score of severity for treated patients.

Study-wide points: Both scalp clonality and the expanded CD8+ clones among the top 100 showed a significant decrease with tofacitinib. Many expanded lesional clones stayed in scalp and blood while on tofacitinib. A single nonresponder leaves the baseline CD8+ expansion link to response uncertain.

The J gene is TRBJ2-7, the V gene TRBV27; D might be TRBD1 (6 bases). The sequence was obtained from a human donor with alopecia areata. The specimen comprised CD8+ T cells sorted from blood, sampled at week 24, from a patient treated with tofacitinib. CDR3 region: CASSLWGQKGGEQYF. The CDR3 coding sequence is TGTGCCAGCAGTTTATGGGGCCAGAAAGGGGGCGAGCAGTACTTC.